These 6 T cell receptor beta chains were sequenced from one sample in a study of cytomegalovirus exposure and HLA in healthy donors. PCR employed 60 Vbeta and 13 Jbeta primers. Assay used: immunoSEQ multiplex PCR; TCRdb lists only in-frame clones, some missing. The top ten clones hold 6.3% of a sample with 150,000 to 200,000 clones, nearly 80% of them seen once. The sequencing sample was made of PBMCs. These receptors originate from a man aged 40-49 years in good health and CMV-seropositive.

V usage is TRBV7-9 and J usage is TRBJ2-7, with 14 bases that match TRBD2. Germline values: CDR1 SEHNR, CDR2 FQNEAQ (reference sequence). V lost 5 bases and J lost 6; bases outside the gene matches: 6. The CDR3 covers 15 residues. The CDR3 nucleotides are TGTGCCAGCAGCAGCGGGACTAGCGGGAGACGCGAGCAGTACTTC. The encoded protein is CASSSGTSGRREQYF.

V and J are TRBV14 and TRBJ2-7, with D tentatively TRBD2 (7 bases). Germline V gene data show CDR1 as SGHDN and CDR2 as FVKESK. This CDR3 spans 14 amino acids. V lost 4 bases and J lost 4, with 14 bases in between. The CDR3 region has the DNA TGTGCCAGCAGCCTACAGGGAGGGCCTTACGAGCAGTACTTC. It encodes CASSLQGGPYEQYF.

The J gene is TRBJ1-3, the V gene TRBV19; 7 bases are shared with TRBD1. The V segment lost 5 bases and the J segment 8 bases; nucleotides outside the gene matches: 15. Germline values: CDR1 LNHDA, CDR2 SQIVND (reference sequence). The CDR3 is 16 residues long. The CDR3 DNA follows: TGTGCCAGTAGTCCCCGGCAGGGGGTCTCTGGTGACACCATATATTTT. It specifies CASSPRQGVSGDTIYF. Complete variable domain (other parts from reference TRBV19 and TRBJ1-3): DGGITQSPKYLFRKEGQNVTLSCEQNLNHDAMYWYRQDPGQGLRLIYYSQIVNDFQKGDIAEGYSVSREKKESFPLTVTSAQKNPTAFYLCASSPRQGVSGDTIYFGEGSWLTVV.

This clone has a single count. The chain couples TRBV6-5 to TRBJ1-2, with 8 positions matching TRBD1. The CDR3 consists of 13 residues. V shed 4 bases and J 4 bases; nucleotides not matched to a gene: 2. Germline assignment: CDR1 MNHEY and CDR2 SVGAGI. The CDR3 is CASSLGQAYGYTF. CDR3 DNA sequence: TGTGCCAGCAGTTTGGGACAGGCCTATGGCTACACCTTC.

This chain joins TRBV6-1 and TRBJ2-5; tentatively, D is TRBD2 (5 bases). The J call may be faulty, since TRBJ2-7 better matches the DNA end. The germline CDR1 and CDR2 sequences are MNHNS and SASEGT. The length of the CDR3 is 13 residues. CDR3 residues: CASGAGTTYEQYF. DNA for the CDR3: TGTGCCAGCGGCGCGGGCACTACCTACGAGCAGTACTTC.

This clone was seen a handful of times. This chain links TRBV5-1 with TRBJ1-4; D gene ambiguous. Looked up from germline, CDR1 is SGHRS and CDR2 is YFSETQ. The V end lost 0 bases, the J end lost 0 bases, and 6 bases lay between the germline ends. This CDR3 has 15 amino acids. CDR3: CASSLDPATNEKLFF. CDR3 coding DNA: TGCGCCAGCAGCTTGGATCCAGCAACTAATGAAAAACTGTTTTTT.